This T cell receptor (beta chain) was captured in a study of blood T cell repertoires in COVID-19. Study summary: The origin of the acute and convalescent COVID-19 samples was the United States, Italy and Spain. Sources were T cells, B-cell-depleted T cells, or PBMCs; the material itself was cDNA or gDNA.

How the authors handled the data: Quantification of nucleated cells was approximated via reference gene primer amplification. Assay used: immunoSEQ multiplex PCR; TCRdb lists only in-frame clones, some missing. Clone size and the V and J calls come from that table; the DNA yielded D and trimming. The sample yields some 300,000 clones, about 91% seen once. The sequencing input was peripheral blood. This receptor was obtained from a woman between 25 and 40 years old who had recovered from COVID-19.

The CDR3 loop reads CATSRDSGADNEQYF. The CDR3 coding sequence is TGTGCCACCAGCAGAGATTCAGGGGCTGACAACGAGCAGTACTTC. V usage is TRBV15 and J usage is TRBJ2-7, with TRBD1 as a possible D gene (6 bases). The V end was cut by 0 bases, the J end by 5 bases, with 14 bases between. Per germline, CDR1 LNHNV and CDR2 YYDKDF (reference sequence). The CDR3 is made up of 15 amino acids.